The 20 T cell receptor beta chains listed next were all sequenced from one sample in a study of PD-1 blockade in classical Hodgkin lymphoma. No patient escaped relapse after autologous stem cell transplantation, and brentuximab vedotin exposure varied. TCRdb's copy holds only in-frame clones and misses some; the assay was immunoSEQ multiplex PCR. The table lists 10,000 to 15,000 clones, 84% of them singletons. The specimen comprised peripheral blood mononuclear cells (PBMCs), sampled at baseline. The source of these receptors is a human donor with classical Hodgkin lymphoma.

The chain couples TRBV10-2 to TRBJ1-6, with 7 bases matching TRBD1. Germline values: CDR1 WSHSY, CDR2 SAAADI. The CDR3 contains 15 residues. V was pared by 10 bases and J by 7 bases, with 13 bases of the junction left unmatched. In DNA, the CDR3 is TGCGCCACCACCCGGGACAGCCTGATAAATTCACCCCTCCACTTT. The encoded protein is CATTRDSLINSPLHF.

The chain joins TRBV11-3 to TRBJ2-1, with TRBD1 matching over 7 bases. V dropped 3 bases and J dropped 6; count of bases not matched to a gene: 5. This CDR3 contains 14 residues. The germline V gene encodes CDR1 SGHNT and CDR2 YENEEA. In DNA, the CDR3 is TGTGCCAGCAGCTTGTGGACAGGCCTCAATGAGCAGTTCTTC. Translation: CASSLWTGLNEQFF.

The rearrangement links TRBV2 to TRBJ2-7, with TRBD1 matching 9 bases. The CDR3 consists of 15 residues. V was clipped by 6 bases and J by 7 bases; unmatched bases: 13. The germline V gene has CDR1 SNHLY and CDR2 FYNNEI. The CDR3 region is CASRSRDRASTEQYF. The CDR3 DNA is TGTGCCAGCAGGAGTCGGGACAGGGCCTCTACAGAGCAGTACTTC.

V and J are TRBV5-1 and TRBJ2-6; D is unclear. The CDR3 spans 15 residues. Germline V gene data show CDR1 as SGHRS and CDR2 as YFSETQ. The V gene lost 1 base and the J gene lost 0 bases, with 5 bases spanning the gap. Here the CDR3 reads CASSLFDSGANVLTF. CDR3 nucleotides: TGCGCCAGCAGCTTGTTCGACTCTGGGGCCAACGTCCTGACTTTC.

This chain joins TRBV5-4 and TRBJ1-2; TRBD1 agrees at 11 bases. The CDR3 totals 14 residues. V gave up 3 bases and J gave up 7 bases; unmatched junction bases: 5. Looked up from germline, CDR1 is SGHNT and CDR2 is YYREEE (reference sequence). The CDR3 bases are TGTGCCAGCAGCTCCGGGACAGGGGGGGGTGGCTACACCTTC. It yields the protein CASSSGTGGGGYTF.

This clone was seen once. The chain recombines TRBV18 with TRBJ2-7; the match to TRBD2 covers 13 bases. The germline V gene has CDR1 KGHSH and CDR2 LQKENI. The CDR3 has 15 amino acids. The V segment lost 6 bases and the J segment 2 bases; nucleotides outside the gene matches: 4. The CDR3 sequence: CASSWTSGRTYEQYF. In DNA form, the CDR3 reads TGTGCCAGCTCGTGGACTAGCGGGAGAACCTACGAGCAGTACTTC. Full variable domain (remainder filled in from reference TRBV18 and TRBJ2-7): NAGVMQNPRHLVRRRGQEARLRCSPMKGHSHVYWYRQLPEEGLKFMVYLQKENIIDESGMPKERFSAEFPKEGPSILRIQQVVRGDSAAYFCASSWTSGRTYEQYFGPGTRLTVT.

J is TRBJ1-2 and V is TRBV18; D unclear. The CDR3 loop spans 17 amino acids. Trimming pared 5 bases from V and 2 bases from J, leaving 21 bases between. Germline V gene sequence: CDR1 KGHSH, CDR2 LQKENI. CDR3 bases: TGTGCCAGCTCAGCAAAAAAACCACTTACGGGGAACTATGGCTACACCTTC. Its translation: CASSAKKPLTGNYGYTF.

This chain links TRBV5-1 with TRBJ2-6; 9 bases fit TRBD1. The J segment lost 3 bases and the V segment lost 2 bases, leaving 9 bases of the junction unmatched. The CDR3 loop spans 18 amino acids. Germline lookup yields CDR1 SGHRS and CDR2 YFSETQ. CDR3 sequence reads: CASSFPGTGRLGANVLTF. CDR3 nucleotides: TGCGCCAGCAGCTTCCCGGGGACAGGGAGACTTGGGGCCAACGTCCTGACTTTC. Full variable domain (remainder filled in from reference TRBV5-1 and TRBJ2-6): KAGVTQTPRYLIKTRGQQVTLSCSPISGHRSVSWYQQTPGQGLQFLFEYFSETQRNKGNFPGRFSGRQFSNSRSEMNVSTLELGDSALYLCASSFPGTGRLGANVLTFGAGSRLTVL.

This clone was seen a single time. This chain connects TRBV11-2 to TRBJ2-3; TRBD1 aligns across 9 bases. Per germline, CDR1 SGHAT and CDR2 FQNNGV. With 9 bases clipped from V and 11 bases from J, the junction kept 9 bases outside the gene matches. This CDR3 is 12 amino acids long. CDR3 DNA sequence: TGTGCCAGTGAAGGACAGGGGTCTAGGCAGTATTTT. Translated: CASEGQGSRQYF.

The chain recombines TRBV7-9 with TRBJ2-7; no firm D call. The CDR3 length is 14 residues. V lost 4 bases to trimming and J lost 6 bases, with 16 bases between them. Germline CDR1 SEHNR, CDR2 FQNEAQ (reference sequence). CDR3 in amino acids: CASSYGPASSEQYV. The CDR3 nucleotides are TGTGCCAGCAGCTATGGACCAGCCAGCTCCGAGCAGTACGTC.

The chain links TRBV6-1 to TRBJ2-5; D unresolved. The CDR3 is 13 amino acids. The V end was cut by 1 base, the J end by 5 bases, with 8 bases between. Germline V gene data show CDR1 as MNHNS and CDR2 as SASEGT. The CDR3 loop reads CASSEGPLETQYF. As DNA, the CDR3 is TGTGCCAGCAGTGAAGGGCCCCTGGAGACCCAGTACTTC.

DNA for the CDR3: TGTGCCAGCAGTTACAGGGGGGGGATAGGGGAGACCCAGTACTTC. Encoded protein: CASSYRGGIGETQYF. The chain couples TRBV2 to TRBJ2-5; D is perhaps TRBD1 (8 bases). CDR1 is SNHLY and CDR2 is FYNNEI in the germline V gene. Trimming removed 5 bases from V and 5 bases from J, with 18 bases in between. The CDR3 totals 15 residues.

The rearrangement joins TRBV4-3 to TRBJ2-5; 9 nucleotides line up with TRBD2. The CDR3 spans 14 residues. In germline, CDR1 is LGHNA, CDR2 YSLEER. After removal of 4 bases from V and 3 bases from J, the junction contained 3 bases not matched to a gene. The CDR3 region is CASSPGLAEETQYF. CDR3 DNA: TGCGCCAGCAGCCCGGGACTAGCAGAAGAGACCCAGTACTTC.

V usage is TRBV5-1 and J usage is TRBJ2-2; D unresolved. Germline V gene lookup returns CDR1 SGHRS and CDR2 YFSETQ. Trimming left V 5 bases short and J 4 bases short, with 15 bases between. CDR3 length: 15 amino acids. The CDR3 DNA is TGCGCCAGCAGACCGGGCCCGTTGGGCACCGGGGAGCTGTTTTTT. It is translated as CASRPGPLGTGELFF.

The V gene is TRBV21-1, the J gene TRBJ1-5; the DNA was not used to check the table's D call, TRBD1. TRBV21-1 is listed as a pseudogene. This CDR3 is built from 16 residues. The CDR3 protein is CASSGQTGLINQPQHF. For the CDR3, the DNA is TGTGCCAGCAGCGGCCAGACAGGGCTTATCAATCAGCCCCAGCATTTT.

J is TRBJ2-7 and V is TRBV10-3; 7 bases fit TRBD2. The junction had 1 base not matched to a gene; V was cut back by 3 bases and J by 2 bases. CDR1 is ENHRY, CDR2 SYGVKD, per germline. CDR3 length equals 13 residues. The CDR3, as DNA: TGTGCCATCAGTGACAGCGGGGCCTACGAGCAGTACTTC. It is translated as CAISDSGAYEQYF.

The chain combines TRBV5-5 with TRBJ1-2; 7 bases are shared with TRBD1. Germline trimming cut 3 bases from V and 2 bases from J; bases unmatched to any gene: 7. The CDR3 length is 15 residues. The germline V gene encodes CDR1 SGHKS and CDR2 YYEKEE (reference sequence). CDR3 region: CASSWTGTANYGYTF. Written as DNA, the CDR3 is TGTGCCAGCAGCTGGACCGGGACAGCAAACTATGGCTACACCTTC.

V usage is TRBV18 and J usage is TRBJ2-7; a weak D match, TRBD1 (6 bases). CDR1 is KGHSH and CDR2 is LQKENI in the germline V gene. This CDR3 comprises 19 residues. V lost 4 bases, J lost 1 base, and 26 bases lay in between. In nucleotides, the CDR3 is TGTGCCAGCTCACTCCTCCCAAGCAGGGGCCCCACACGATCCTACGAGCAGTACTTC. It codes for CASSLLPSRGPTRSYEQYF.

The chain combines TRBV5-6 with TRBJ1-1; D is ambiguous. The CDR3 has 14 amino acids. Germline V gene lookup returns CDR1 SGHDT and CDR2 YYEEEE. The V gene lost 7 bases and the J gene lost 1 base, with 14 bases spanning the gap. CDR3 sequence: CASLLWGKNTEAFF. CDR3 DNA sequence: TGTGCCAGCTTACTTTGGGGTAAGAACACTGAAGCTTTCTTT.

J is TRBJ1-1 and V is TRBV28; TRBD1 is a possible D gene (5 bases). The CDR3 sequence is 13 residues long. V was cut by 2 bases and J by 1 base, with 5 bases left in between. Looked up from germline, CDR1 is MDHEN and CDR2 is SYDVKM. As DNA, the CDR3 is TGTGCCAGCAGTTTACAGGGGAACACTGAAGCTTTCTTT. Protein sequence: CASSLQGNTEAFF.